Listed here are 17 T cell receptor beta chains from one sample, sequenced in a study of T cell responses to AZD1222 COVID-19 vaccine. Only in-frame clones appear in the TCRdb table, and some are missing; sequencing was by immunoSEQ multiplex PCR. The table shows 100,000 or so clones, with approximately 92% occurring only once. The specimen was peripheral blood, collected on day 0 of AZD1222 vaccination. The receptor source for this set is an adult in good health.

The chain's CDR3 is CASSRDIMNTEAFF. The CDR3 DNA follows: TGTGCCAGCAGTCGGGACATTATGAACACTGAAGCTTTCTTT. J is TRBJ1-1 and V is TRBV6-5; possibly TRBD1 for D (6 bases). V was pared by 5 bases and J by 0 bases, with 10 bases between. This CDR3 is built from 14 residues. Germline V gene sequence: CDR1 MNHEY, CDR2 SVGAGI.

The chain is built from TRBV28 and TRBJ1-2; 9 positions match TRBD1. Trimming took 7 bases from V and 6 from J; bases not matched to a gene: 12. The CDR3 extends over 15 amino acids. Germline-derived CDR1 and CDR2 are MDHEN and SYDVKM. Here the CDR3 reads CASTHPLGQGHGYTF. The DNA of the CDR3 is TGTGCCAGCACCCACCCCCTGGGACAGGGCCATGGCTACACCTTC.

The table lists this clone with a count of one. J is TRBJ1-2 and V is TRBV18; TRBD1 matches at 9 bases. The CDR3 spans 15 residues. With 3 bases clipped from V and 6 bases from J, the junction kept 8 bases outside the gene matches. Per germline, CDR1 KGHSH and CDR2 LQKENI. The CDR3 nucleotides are TGTGCCAGCTCACCTGGCACACAGGGGGCTGATGGCTACACCTTC. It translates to CASSPGTQGADGYTF.

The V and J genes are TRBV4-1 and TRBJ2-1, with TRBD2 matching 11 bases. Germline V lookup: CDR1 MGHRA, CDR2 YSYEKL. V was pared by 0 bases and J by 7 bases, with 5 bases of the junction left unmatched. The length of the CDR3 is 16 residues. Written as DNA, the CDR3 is TGCGCCAGCAGCCAAGAAATAGCGGGGGGGCAGAATGAGCAGTTCTTC. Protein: CASSQEIAGGQNEQFF.

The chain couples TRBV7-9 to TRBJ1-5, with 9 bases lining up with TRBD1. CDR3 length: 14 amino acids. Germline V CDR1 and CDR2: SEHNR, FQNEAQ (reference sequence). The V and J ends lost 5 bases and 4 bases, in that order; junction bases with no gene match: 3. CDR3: CASSPGQGNQPQHF. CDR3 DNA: TGTGCCAGCAGCCCGGGACAGGGTAATCAGCCCCAGCATTTT.

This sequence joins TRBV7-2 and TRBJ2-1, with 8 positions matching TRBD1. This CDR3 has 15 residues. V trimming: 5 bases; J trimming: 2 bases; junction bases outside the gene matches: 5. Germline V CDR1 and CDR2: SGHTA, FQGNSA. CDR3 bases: TGTGCCAGCAGCCCAGGACAGGGTACCTACAATGAGCAGTTCTTC. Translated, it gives CASSPGQGTYNEQFF.

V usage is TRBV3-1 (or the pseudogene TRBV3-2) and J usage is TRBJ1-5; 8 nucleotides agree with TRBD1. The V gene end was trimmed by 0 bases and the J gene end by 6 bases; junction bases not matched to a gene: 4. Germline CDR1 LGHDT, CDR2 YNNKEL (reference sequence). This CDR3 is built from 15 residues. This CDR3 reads CASSQDATGGQPQHF. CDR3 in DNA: TGTGCCAGCAGCCAAGATGCTACAGGGGGTCAGCCCCAGCATTTT.

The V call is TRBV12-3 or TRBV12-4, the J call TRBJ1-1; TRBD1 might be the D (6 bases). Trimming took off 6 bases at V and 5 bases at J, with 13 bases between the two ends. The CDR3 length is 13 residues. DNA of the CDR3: TGTGCCAGCAGAACAGGGTTATGGACTGAAGCTTTCTTT. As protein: CASRTGLWTEAFF.

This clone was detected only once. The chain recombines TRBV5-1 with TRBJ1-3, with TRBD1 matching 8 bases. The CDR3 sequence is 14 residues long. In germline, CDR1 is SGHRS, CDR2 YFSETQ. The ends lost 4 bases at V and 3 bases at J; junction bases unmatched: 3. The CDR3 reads CASSKGQGGNTIYF. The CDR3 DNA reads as TGCGCCAGCAGCAAAGGACAGGGTGGAAACACCATATATTTT.

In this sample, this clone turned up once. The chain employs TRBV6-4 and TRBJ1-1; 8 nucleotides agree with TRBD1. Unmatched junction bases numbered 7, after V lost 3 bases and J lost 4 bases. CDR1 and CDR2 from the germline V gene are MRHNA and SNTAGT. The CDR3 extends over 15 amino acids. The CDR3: CASSEGQGSSTEAFF. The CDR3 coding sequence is TGTGCCAGCAGTGAAGGACAGGGTTCGAGCACTGAAGCTTTCTTT.

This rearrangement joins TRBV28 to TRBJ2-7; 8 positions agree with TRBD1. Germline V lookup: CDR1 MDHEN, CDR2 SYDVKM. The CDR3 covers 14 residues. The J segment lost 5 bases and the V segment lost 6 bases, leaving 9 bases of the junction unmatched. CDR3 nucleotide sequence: TGTGCCAGCAGAACGACAGGGGAATACCACGAGCAGTACTTC. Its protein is CASRTTGEYHEQYF. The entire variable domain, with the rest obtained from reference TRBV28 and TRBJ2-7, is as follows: DVKVTQSSRYLVKRTGEKVFLECVQDMDHENMFWYRQDPGLGLRLIYFSYDVKMKEKGDIPEGYSVSREKKERFSLILESASTNQTSMYLCASRTTGEYHEQYFGPGTRLTVT.

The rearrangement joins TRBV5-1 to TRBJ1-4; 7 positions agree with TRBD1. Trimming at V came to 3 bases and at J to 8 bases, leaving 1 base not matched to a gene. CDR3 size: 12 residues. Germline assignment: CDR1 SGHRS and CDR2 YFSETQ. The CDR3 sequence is CASSWDSEKLFF. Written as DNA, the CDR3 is TGCGCCAGCAGCTGGGACAGCGAAAAACTGTTTTTT.

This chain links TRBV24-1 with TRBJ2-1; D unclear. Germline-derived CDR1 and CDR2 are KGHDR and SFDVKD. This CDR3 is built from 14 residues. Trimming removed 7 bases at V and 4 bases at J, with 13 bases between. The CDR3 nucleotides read TGTGCCACCAGCGAAGGAAGAAGGTACAATGAGCAGTTCTTC. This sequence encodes CATSEGRRYNEQFF.

The CDR3 region is CASSRDRDQPQHF. The DNA for the CDR3 is TGTGCCAGTAGTAGGGACAGGGATCAGCCCCAGCATTTT. The chain joins TRBV19 to TRBJ1-5; TRBD1 matches 9 bases. CDR3 length equals 13 residues. Germline assignment: CDR1 LNHDA and CDR2 SQIVND (reference sequence). The ends lost 4 bases at V and 5 bases at J; junction bases unmatched: 0.

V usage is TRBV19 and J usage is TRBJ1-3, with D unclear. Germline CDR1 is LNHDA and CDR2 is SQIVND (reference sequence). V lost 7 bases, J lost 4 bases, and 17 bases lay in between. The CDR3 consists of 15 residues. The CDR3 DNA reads TGTGCCAGTACCGCGAATGGGAGGGCCGGAAACACCATATATTTT. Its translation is CASTANGRAGNTIYF.

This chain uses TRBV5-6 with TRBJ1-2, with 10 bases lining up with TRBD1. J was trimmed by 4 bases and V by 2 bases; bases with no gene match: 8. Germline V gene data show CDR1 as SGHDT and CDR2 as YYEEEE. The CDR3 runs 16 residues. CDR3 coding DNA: TGTGCCAGCAGCTTAACCGGGACAGGGGTAACCTATGGCTACACCTTC. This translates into CASSLTGTGVTYGYTF.

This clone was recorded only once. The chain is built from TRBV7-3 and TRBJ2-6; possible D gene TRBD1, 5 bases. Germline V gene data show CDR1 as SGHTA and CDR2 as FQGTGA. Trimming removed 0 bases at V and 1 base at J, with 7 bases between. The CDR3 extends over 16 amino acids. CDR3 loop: CASSLTRASGANVLTF. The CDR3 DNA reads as TGTGCCAGCAGCTTAACCAGGGCTTCTGGGGCCAACGTCCTGACTTTC. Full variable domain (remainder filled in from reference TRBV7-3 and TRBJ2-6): GAGVSQTPSNKVTEKGKYVELRCDPISGHTALYWYRQSLGQGPEFLIYFQGTGAADDSGLPNDRFFAVRPEGSVSTLKIQRTERGDSAVYLCASSLTRASGANVLTFGAGSRLTVL.